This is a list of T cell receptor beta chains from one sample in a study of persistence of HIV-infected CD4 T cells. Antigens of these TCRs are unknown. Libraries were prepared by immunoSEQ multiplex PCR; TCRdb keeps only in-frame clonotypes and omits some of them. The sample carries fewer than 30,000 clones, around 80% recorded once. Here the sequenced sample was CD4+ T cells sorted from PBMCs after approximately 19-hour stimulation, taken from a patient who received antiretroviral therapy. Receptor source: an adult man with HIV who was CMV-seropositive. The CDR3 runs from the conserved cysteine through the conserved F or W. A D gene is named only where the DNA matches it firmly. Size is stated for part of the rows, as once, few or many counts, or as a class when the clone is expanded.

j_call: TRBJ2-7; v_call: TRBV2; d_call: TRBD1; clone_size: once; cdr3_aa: CASIDRAYEQYF; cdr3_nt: TGTGCCAGCATCGACAGGGCCTACGAGCAGTACTTC
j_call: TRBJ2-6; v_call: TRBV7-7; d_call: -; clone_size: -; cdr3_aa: CASSLDMGHSGANVLTF; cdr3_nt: TGTGCCAGCAGCTTAGATATGGGACACTCTGGGGCCAACGTCCTGACTTTC
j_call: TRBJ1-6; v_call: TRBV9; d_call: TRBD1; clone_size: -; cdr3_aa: CASSESDRANSPLHF; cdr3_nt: TGTGCCAGCAGCGAATCTGACAGGGCTAATTCACCCCTCCACTTT
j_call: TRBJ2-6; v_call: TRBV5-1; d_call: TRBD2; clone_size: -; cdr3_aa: CASSLGTSGGPLGRSGANVLTF; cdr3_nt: TGCGCCAGCAGCTTAGGGACTAGCGGGGGGCCCTTGGGTAGATCTGGGGCCAACGTCCTGACTTTC
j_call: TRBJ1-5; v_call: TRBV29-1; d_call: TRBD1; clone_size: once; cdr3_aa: CSVGQGSNQPQHF; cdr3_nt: TGCAGCGTAGGACAGGGGAGCAATCAGCCCCAGCATTTT
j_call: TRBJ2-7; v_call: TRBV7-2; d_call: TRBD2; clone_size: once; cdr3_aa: CASSQRGASYEQYF; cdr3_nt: TGTGCCAGCAGCCAGCGGGGGGCCTCCTACGAGCAGTACTTC
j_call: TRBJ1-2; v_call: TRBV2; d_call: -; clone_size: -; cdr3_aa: CASRGEANYGYTF; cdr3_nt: TGTGCCAGCAGGGGGGAGGCTAACTATGGCTACACCTTC
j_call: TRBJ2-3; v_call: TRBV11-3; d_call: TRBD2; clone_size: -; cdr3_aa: CASSLTSGEGTQYF; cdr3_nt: TGTGCCAGCAGCCTCACTAGCGGGGAAGGGACGCAGTATTTT
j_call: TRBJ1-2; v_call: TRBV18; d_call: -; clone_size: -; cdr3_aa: CASSPPTGVGANYGYTF; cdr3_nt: TGTGCCAGCTCACCACCTACGGGTGTTGGGGCTAACTATGGCTACACCTTC
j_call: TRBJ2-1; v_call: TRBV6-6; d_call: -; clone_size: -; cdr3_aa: CASSYPEGEQFF; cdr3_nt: TGTGCCAGCAGTTATCCGGAGGGGGAGCAGTTCTTC
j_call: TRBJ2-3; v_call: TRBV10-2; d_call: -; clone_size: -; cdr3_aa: CASLDGTTFTDTQYF; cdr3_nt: TGCGCCAGCCTTGATGGGACCACTTTCACAGATACGCAGTATTTT
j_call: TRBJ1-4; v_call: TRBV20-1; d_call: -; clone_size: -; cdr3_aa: CSASRSEKLFF; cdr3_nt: TGCAGTGCTAGTCGATCTGAAAAACTGTTTTTT
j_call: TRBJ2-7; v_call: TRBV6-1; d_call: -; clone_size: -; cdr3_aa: CASSDYRGTVSSYEQYF; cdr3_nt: TGTGCCAGCAGTGATTACCGGGGGACAGTGAGCTCCTACGAGCAGTACTTC
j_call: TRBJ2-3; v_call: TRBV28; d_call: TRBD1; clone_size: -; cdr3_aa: CASSLLGTGPYTDTQYF; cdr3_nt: TGTGCCAGCAGCCTATTGGGGACAGGGCCTTACACAGATACGCAGTATTTT
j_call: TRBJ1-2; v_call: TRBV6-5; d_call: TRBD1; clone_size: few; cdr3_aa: CASSPDRTYGYTF; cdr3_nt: TGTGCCAGCAGCCCGGACAGGACCTATGGCTACACCTTC
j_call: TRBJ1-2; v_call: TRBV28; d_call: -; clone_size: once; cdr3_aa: CASSGQIPYGYTF; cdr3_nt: TGTGCCAGCAGTGGACAGATTCCGTATGGCTACACCTTC
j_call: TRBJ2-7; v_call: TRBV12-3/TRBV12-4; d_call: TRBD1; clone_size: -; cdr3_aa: CASSPGQGGEQYF; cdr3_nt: TGTGCCAGCAGCCCGGGACAGGGAGGCGAGCAGTACTTC
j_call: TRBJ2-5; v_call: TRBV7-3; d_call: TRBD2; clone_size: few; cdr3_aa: CASSLTGAGVQETQYF; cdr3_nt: TGTGCCAGCAGCTTAACAGGGGCGGGGGTGCAAGAGACCCAGTACTTC
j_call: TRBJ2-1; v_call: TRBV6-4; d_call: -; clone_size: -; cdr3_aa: CASSETAESYNEQFF; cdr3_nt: TGTGCCAGCTCAGAGACGGCGGAGTCCTACAATGAGCAGTTCTTC
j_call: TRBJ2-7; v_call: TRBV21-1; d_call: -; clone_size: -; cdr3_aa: CASTKTGHHQVYEQYF; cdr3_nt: TGTGCCAGCACCAAAACCGGCCACCACCAGGTATACGAGCAGTACTTC